This section outlines one T cell receptor beta chain sequence together with its context. How the authors handled the data: Amplification from reference gene primers served as the basis for estimated nucleated cell counts. Only in-frame clones appear in the TCRdb table, and some are missing; sequencing was by immunoSEQ multiplex PCR. V and J calls and clone size are given by that table; D and trimming were obtained from the DNA. The sample includes about 70,000 clones, around 80% seen only once; the top ten take around 30%. The CDR3 loop spans 16 amino acids. Germline CDR1 LGHNA, CDR2 YSLEER. The V and J ends lost 5 bases and 6 bases, in that order; junction bases with no gene match: 10. The data derive from a study of blood T cell repertoires in COVID-19. Study-wide background: Acute-phase and convalescent COVID-19 samples originated in the United States, Italy and Spain. PBMCs, B-cell-depleted T cells, or T cells provided the cDNA or gDNA that made up the material.

This chain joins TRBV4-3 and TRBJ1-5, with TRBD1 identical over 10 bases. The TCR originated in a woman older than 75 with active or convalescent COVID-19. The sample comprised peripheral blood. CDR3 region: CASSLSGTGDFQPQHF. The CDR3 region has the DNA TGCGCCAGCAGCTTATCCGGGACAGGGGATTTTCAGCCCCAGCATTTT.